Presented here are 27 T cell receptor beta chains from one specimen sequenced in a study of cytomegalovirus exposure and HLA in healthy donors. The PCR was carried out with 60 Vbeta primers and 13 Jbeta primers. Libraries were prepared by immunoSEQ multiplex PCR; TCRdb keeps only in-frame clonotypes and omits some of them. The table has tens of thousands of clones, 81% seen once. Sequencing was performed on PBMCs. These receptors were taken from a girl aged 2-9 years in good health and CMV-seropositive.

CDR3 DNA: TGCAGCGTAGCAGGACTAGTTTACAATGAGCAGTTCTTC. The encoded protein is CSVAGLVYNEQFF. The chain joins TRBV29-1 to TRBJ2-1; 7 bases line up with TRBD2. Germline V gene sequence: CDR1 SQVTM, CDR2 ANQGSEA. The CDR3 is 13 amino acids. V was pared by 6 bases and J by 4 bases, with 6 bases of the junction left unmatched.

The CDR3 loop reads CASSPGPGDYGYTF. CDR3 bases: TGTGCCAGCAGTCCGGGACCGGGGGACTATGGCTACACCTTC. This rearrangement joins TRBV6-4 to TRBJ1-2, with a possible D match to TRBD1 (5 bases). Looked up from germline, CDR1 is MRHNA and CDR2 is SNTAGT. V was clipped by 5 bases and J by 3 bases, with 13 bases between them. CDR3 length: 14 residues.

J is TRBJ1-1 and V is TRBV7-9; maybe TRBD1 (6 bases). Trimming stripped 4 bases from V and 4 bases from J, with 16 bases between. Looked up from germline, CDR1 is SEHNR and CDR2 is FQNEAQ (reference sequence). The CDR3 runs to 15 residues. The DNA of the CDR3 is TGTGCCAGCAGCTATCTGGGGGGGGCCGGCACTGAAGCTTTCTTT. It codes for CASSYLGGAGTEAFF. The full variable domain, rest sourced from reference TRBV7-9 and TRBJ1-1, is DTGVSQNPRHKITKRGQNVTFRCDPISEHNRLYWYRQTLGQGPEFLTYFQNEAQLEKSRLLSDRFSAERPKGSFSTLEIQRTEQGDSAMYLCASSYLGGAGTEAFFGQGTRLTVV.

The rearrangement joins TRBV19 to TRBJ1-1; D gene uncertain. The CDR3 is 12 residues long. Germline CDR1 and CDR2: LNHDA and SQIVND (reference sequence). Trimming shortened V by 6 bases and J by 5 bases, and 10 bases separated the two germline ends. The CDR3: CASRTGSTEAFF. The CDR3 coding sequence is TGTGCCAGTAGGACCGGGTCTACTGAAGCTTTCTTT.

The chain couples TRBV30 to TRBJ2-2, with a tentative D call TRBD1 (5 bases). Looked up from germline, CDR1 is GTSNPN and CDR2 is SVGIG (reference sequence). V lost 5 bases and J 1 base, leaving 14 bases between the germline ends. This CDR3 is built from 15 residues. The DNA of the CDR3 is TGTGCCTGGGGTTCAGGGCTAAAGAACACCGGGGAGCTGTTTTTT. Translation: CAWGSGLKNTGELFF. Using reference TRBV30 and TRBJ2-2 for the parts outside the CDR3, the full variable domain is SQTIHQWPATLVQPVGSPLSLECTVEGTSNPNLYWYRQAAGRGLQLLFYSVGIGQISSEVPQNLSASRPQDRQFILSSKKLLLSDSGFYLCAWGSGLKNTGELFFGEGSRLTVL.

This chain joins TRBV29-1 and TRBJ2-5; 7 bases agree with TRBD2. CDR3 size: 13 residues. V was clipped by 4 bases and J by 5 bases; unmatched bases: 7. Germline V CDR1 and CDR2: SQVTM, ANQGSEA. The CDR3 protein is CSVGRGRGETQYF. The CDR3 DNA reads TGCAGCGTTGGGCGCGGGAGAGGGGAGACCCAGTACTTC.

Only a few counts were recorded for this clone. The chain combines TRBV27 with TRBJ2-1; 8 bases fit TRBD1. Germline CDR1 is MNHEY and CDR2 is SMNVEV (reference sequence). V lost 0 bases and J lost 1; bases outside the gene matches: 2. The length of the CDR3 is 16 residues. In DNA form, the CDR3 reads TGTGCCAGCAGTTTATCGGGACAGGTGTCCTACAATGAGCAGTTCTTC. As protein: CASSLSGQVSYNEQFF.

This sequence joins TRBV30 and TRBJ1-4; 10 nucleotides agree with TRBD1. V shed 4 bases and J 8 bases; nucleotides not matched to a gene: 7. CDR3 size: 14 residues. Germline V lookup: CDR1 GTSNPN, CDR2 SVGIG (reference sequence). For the CDR3, the DNA is TGTGCCTGGACCCAGGGACAGGGGCACGAAAAACTGTTTTTT. Amino acids: CAWTQGQGHEKLFF. The whole variable domain, remainder taken from reference TRBV30 and TRBJ1-4, is SQTIHQWPATLVQPVGSPLSLECTVEGTSNPNLYWYRQAAGRGLQLLFYSVGIGQISSEVPQNLSASRPQDRQFILSSKKLLLSDSGFYLCAWTQGQGHEKLFFGSGTQLSVL.

The chain carries TRBV28 and TRBJ2-7; 7 positions match TRBD1. The CDR3 has 12 amino acids. Trimming removed 7 bases from V and 4 bases from J; junction bases left unmatched: 4. Germline CDR1 and CDR2: MDHEN and SYDVKM. CDR3 region: CASTGGGYEQYF. The CDR3 bases are TGTGCCAGCACAGGGGGTGGGTACGAGCAGTACTTC.

The CDR3 loop is CAWAAGSTNSPLHF. The CDR3 bases are TGTGCCTGGGCCGCAGGGTCAACGAATTCACCCCTCCACTTT. V usage is TRBV30 and J usage is TRBJ1-6; D might be TRBD1 (5 bases). The CDR3 is made up of 14 amino acids. V was pared by 5 bases and J by 7 bases, with 15 bases between. Germline V gene lookup returns CDR1 GTSNPN and CDR2 SVGIG (reference sequence).

The rearrangement links TRBV6-5 to TRBJ1-5, with 7 bases that match TRBD1. V trimming: 6 bases; J trimming: 7 bases; junction bases outside the gene matches: 6. The germline V gene has CDR1 MNHEY and CDR2 SVGAGI. The CDR3 covers 13 residues. The CDR3 DNA reads as TGTGCCAGCAGAACTACAGGGGAACAGCCCCAGCATTTT. Translating it yields CASRTTGEQPQHF.

The chain joins TRBV28 to TRBJ1-2; D remains ambiguous. Per the germline V gene, CDR1 is MDHEN and CDR2 is SYDVKM. This CDR3 region has 15 residues. V was clipped by 2 bases and J by 4 bases, with 14 bases between them. CDR3 region: CASSLGLLGPYGYTF. Written as DNA, the CDR3 is TGTGCCAGCAGTTTAGGGCTCCTGGGCCCCTATGGCTACACCTTC.

Notes on this clone: The sample has other DNA sequences that encode this CDR3 too. The rearrangement links TRBV5-1 to TRBJ1-1; 8 bases align to TRBD1. The CDR3 loop spans 14 amino acids. Trimming removed 3 bases from V and 1 base from J; junction bases left unmatched: 2. Germline V gene sequence: CDR1 SGHRS, CDR2 YFSETQ. The CDR3 DNA is TGCGCCAGCAGCTCACAGGGGGGGAACACTGAAGCTTTCTTT. Translating it yields CASSSQGGNTEAFF.

The V gene is TRBV6-5, the J gene TRBJ1-5, with 8 bases aligning to TRBD1. CDR1 and CDR2 (germline): MNHEY, SVGAGI. Germline trimming cut 6 bases from V and 6 bases from J; bases unmatched to any gene: 7. The CDR3 runs 14 residues. The CDR3 protein is CASRRTGWRQPQHF. For the CDR3, the DNA is TGTGCCAGCAGAAGGACAGGGTGGCGTCAGCCCCAGCATTTT.

V gene TRBV28 combines with J gene TRBJ1-4, with 9 bases aligning to TRBD1. Looked up from germline, CDR1 is MDHEN and CDR2 is SYDVKM. The CDR3 is 14 residues long. Losses at the gene ends were 6 bases for V and 5 bases for J; bases not matched to a gene: 4. The CDR3 region is CASRTGTGNEKLFF. The CDR3, as DNA: TGTGCCAGCAGAACCGGGACAGGGAATGAAAAACTGTTTTTT.

The chain couples TRBV10-1 to TRBJ2-1; perhaps TRBD2 as D (6 bases). This CDR3 has 15 residues. The V gene's germline CDR1 is WNHNN and CDR2 SYGVQD (reference sequence). V lost 0 bases and J 3 bases, leaving 9 bases between the germline ends. CDR3 residues: CASSESPSDYNEQFF. The CDR3 DNA reads as TGCGCCAGCAGTGAGTCGCCTAGCGACTACAATGAGCAGTTCTTC.

J is TRBJ1-1 and V is TRBV2; 10 positions match TRBD1. Germline loops: CDR1 SNHLY, CDR2 FYNNEI. The CDR3 covers 16 residues. V lost 5 bases and J lost 4; bases outside the gene matches: 10. CDR3: CASSRGKGQGVTEAFF. CDR3 sequence (DNA): TGTGCCAGCAGTAGGGGGAAAGGACAGGGGGTCACTGAAGCTTTCTTT.

V and J are TRBV9 and TRBJ2-7, with 8 positions matching TRBD1. The CDR3 extends over 13 amino acids. With 3 bases clipped from V and 5 bases from J, the junction kept 4 bases outside the gene matches. The germline V gene encodes CDR1 SGDLS and CDR2 YYNGEE. As DNA, the CDR3 is TGTGCCAGCAGCGCCAAGGACAGGGACGAGCAGTACTTC. It is translated as CASSAKDRDEQYF.

This sequence joins TRBV20-1 and TRBJ1-1; no clear D gene. Germline V gives CDR1 DFQATT, CDR2 SNEGSKA (reference sequence). This CDR3 region has 10 residues. The germline V and J ends were trimmed by 3 bases and 9 bases, with 8 bases remaining between them. CDR3 coding DNA: TGCAGTGCTAGGGAGCTGCAAGCTTTCTTT. Translating it yields CSARELQAFF.

The chain's CDR3 is CASSFSGQGHGYTF. As DNA, the CDR3 is TGTGCCAGCAGTTTCAGTGGGCAGGGGCATGGCTACACCTTC. The chain employs TRBV28 and TRBJ1-2; the D gene is possibly TRBD1 (6 bases). This CDR3 is 14 amino acids long. CDR1 MDHEN and CDR2 SYDVKM come from the germline V gene. V was pared by 3 bases and J by 6 bases, with 14 bases between.

The chain is built from TRBV4-1 and TRBJ1-1; 9 bases are a match to TRBD1. V shed 5 bases, J shed 3 bases, and the junction held 4 bases outside the gene matches. Germline CDR1 and CDR2: MGHRA and YSYEKL. The CDR3 has 14 amino acids. The CDR3, as DNA: TGCGCCAGCAGCAAACAGGGGGCGGACACTGAAGCTTTCTTT. As protein: CASSKQGADTEAFF.

The chain recombines TRBV7-6 with TRBJ1-1; TRBD1 might be the D (5 bases). Germline V gives CDR1 SGHVS, CDR2 FNYEAQ. The length of the CDR3 is 14 residues. V dropped 1 base and J dropped 3 bases, with 9 bases sitting between them. The CDR3 here is CASSLEGVDTEAFF. In nucleotides, the CDR3 is TGTGCCAGCAGCTTAGAAGGGGTTGACACTGAAGCTTTCTTT.

This rearrangement joins TRBV30 to TRBJ2-4, with D unclear. The V and J ends lost 3 bases and 8 bases respectively, with 11 bases between them. The CDR3 has 12 residues. Germline V CDR1 and CDR2: GTSNPN, SVGIG (reference sequence). The CDR3 DNA reads TGTGCCTGGAGCCCCGGAGTAGACATTCAGTACTTC. This gives the protein CAWSPGVDIQYF.

J is TRBJ2-1 and V is TRBV30; 7 bases align to TRBD1. The V segment lost 7 bases and the J segment 5 bases; nucleotides outside the gene matches: 8. Germline CDR1 GTSNPN, CDR2 SVGIG (reference sequence). This CDR3 comprises 13 residues. The CDR3 nucleotides read TGTGCCTCTATCCGGGACAGAGACAATGAGCAGTTCTTC. Translating gives CASIRDRDNEQFF.

A single count supports this clone. This sequence joins TRBV9 and TRBJ1-1, with D perhaps matching TRBD1 (5 bases). With 4 bases removed from V and 2 bases from J, the gap between germline ends came to 12 bases. Looked up from germline, CDR1 is SGDLS and CDR2 is YYNGEE. The CDR3 totals 14 residues. The CDR3 reads CASSLGGGNTEAFF. CDR3 coding DNA: TGTGCCAGCAGCCTGGGGGGAGGAAACACTGAAGCTTTCTTT. Complete variable domain (other parts from reference TRBV9 and TRBJ1-1): DSGVTQTPKHLITATGQRVTLRCSPRSGDLSVYWYQQSLDQGLQFLIQYYNGEERAKGNILERFSAQQFPDLHSELNLSSLELGDSALYFCASSLGGGNTEAFFGQGTRLTVV.

Details on this clone: A junction end diverges from the germline sequence, so it may reflect a read error. This sequence joins TRBV10-3 and TRBJ2-1, with D possibly being TRBD2 (5 bases). The CDR3 is 8 amino acids. Germline V gene data show CDR1 as ENHRY and CDR2 as SYGVKD. Written as DNA, the CDR3 is TGTGCCATCAGGGCGGAGGTCTTC. It translates to CAIRAEVF.

A single count supports this clone. J is TRBJ1-3 and V is TRBV2, with D tentatively TRBD1 (6 bases). The CDR3 is 17 residues long. The germline V gene has CDR1 SNHLY and CDR2 FYNNEI. V was clipped by 6 bases and J by 0 bases, with 18 bases between them. In nucleotides, the CDR3 is TGTGCCAGCAGCTACAGACAGGCCCTCGTCTCTGGAAACACCATATATTTT. This encodes CASSYRQALVSGNTIYF.